This TCR beta chain was found in a study of cytomegalovirus exposure and HLA in healthy donors. Across the study: Drawn from HLA-typed donors, 65 million to 100 million unique TCRs were held in an early data release. The study placed around 80% of its 398 genotyped donors in the Caucasian-associated ancestry cluster. Study results and caveats: Cytomegalovirus association was listed for 164 TCR beta chains.

V lost 4 bases and J 4 bases, leaving 14 bases between the germline ends. Germline loops: CDR1 SGHDT, CDR2 YYEEEE. This CDR3 is built from 14 residues. In the PCR, 60 Vbeta and 13 Jbeta primers were used. Sequencing was performed with immunoSEQ multiplex PCR; in TCRdb, only in-frame clones are kept and a portion is missing. The table includes some 120,000 clones, about four fifths detected once. This clone was detected only once. Its antigen remains unidentified. This TCR was recovered from a young woman in good health and CMV-seronegative. Input material: PBMCs. The chain couples TRBV5-6 to TRBJ1-1; tentative D call: TRBD1 (6 bases). DNA of the CDR3: TGTGCCAGCAGCGGGAGGGGGGGGAGCACTGAAGCTTTCTTT. Translating gives CASSGRGGSTEAFF.